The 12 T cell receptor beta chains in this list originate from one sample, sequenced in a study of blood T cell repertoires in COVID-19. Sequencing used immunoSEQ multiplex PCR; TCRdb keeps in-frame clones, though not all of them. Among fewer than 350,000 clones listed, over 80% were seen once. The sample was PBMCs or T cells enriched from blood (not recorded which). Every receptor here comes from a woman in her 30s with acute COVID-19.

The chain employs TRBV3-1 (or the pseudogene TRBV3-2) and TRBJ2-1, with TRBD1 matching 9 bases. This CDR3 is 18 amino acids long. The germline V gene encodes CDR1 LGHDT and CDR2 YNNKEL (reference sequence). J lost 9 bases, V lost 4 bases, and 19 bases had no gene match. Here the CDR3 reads CASSPPVRDRAPPGEQFF. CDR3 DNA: TGTGCCAGCAGCCCCCCGGTCCGGGACAGGGCTCCTCCCGGTGAGCAGTTCTTC.

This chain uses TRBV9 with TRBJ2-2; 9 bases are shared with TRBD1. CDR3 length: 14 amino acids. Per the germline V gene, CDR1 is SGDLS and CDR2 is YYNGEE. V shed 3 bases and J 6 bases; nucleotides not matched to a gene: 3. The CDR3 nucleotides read TGTGCCAGCAGCGAGACAGGGGGTTCCGGGGAGCTGTTTTTT. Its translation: CASSETGGSGELFF.

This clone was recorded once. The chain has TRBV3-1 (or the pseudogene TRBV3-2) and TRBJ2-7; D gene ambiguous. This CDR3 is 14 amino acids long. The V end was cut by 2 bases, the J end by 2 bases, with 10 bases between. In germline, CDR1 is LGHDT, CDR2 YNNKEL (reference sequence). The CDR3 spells CASSQSSSPYEQYF. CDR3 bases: TGTGCCAGCAGCCAATCATCGAGCCCCTACGAGCAGTACTTC.

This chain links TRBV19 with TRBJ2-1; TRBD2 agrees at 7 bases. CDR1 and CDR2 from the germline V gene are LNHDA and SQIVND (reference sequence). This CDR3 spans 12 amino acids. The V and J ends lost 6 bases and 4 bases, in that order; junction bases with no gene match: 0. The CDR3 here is CASRAGYNEQFF. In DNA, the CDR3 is TGTGCCAGTAGAGCGGGGTACAATGAGCAGTTCTTC.

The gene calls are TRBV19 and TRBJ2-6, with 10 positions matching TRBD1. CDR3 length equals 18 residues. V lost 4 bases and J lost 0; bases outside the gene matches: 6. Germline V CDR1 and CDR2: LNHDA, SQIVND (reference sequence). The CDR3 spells CASSTKTGGGSGANVLTF. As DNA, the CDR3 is TGTGCCAGTAGTACCAAGACAGGGGGCGGCTCTGGGGCCAACGTCCTGACTTTC.

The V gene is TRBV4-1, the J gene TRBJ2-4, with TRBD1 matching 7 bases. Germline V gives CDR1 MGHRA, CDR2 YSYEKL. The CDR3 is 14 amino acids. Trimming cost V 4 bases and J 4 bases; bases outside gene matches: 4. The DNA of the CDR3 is TGCGCCAGCAGCCCCCCGGACAGGAAAAACATTCAGTACTTC. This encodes CASSPPDRKNIQYF.

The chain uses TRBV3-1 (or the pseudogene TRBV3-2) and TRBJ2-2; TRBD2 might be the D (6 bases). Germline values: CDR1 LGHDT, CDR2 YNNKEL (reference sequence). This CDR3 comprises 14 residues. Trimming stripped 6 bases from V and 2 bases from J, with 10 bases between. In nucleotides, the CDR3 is TGTGCCAGCAGTCCCGGGAGTAACACCGGGGAGCTGTTTTTT. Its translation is CASSPGSNTGELFF.

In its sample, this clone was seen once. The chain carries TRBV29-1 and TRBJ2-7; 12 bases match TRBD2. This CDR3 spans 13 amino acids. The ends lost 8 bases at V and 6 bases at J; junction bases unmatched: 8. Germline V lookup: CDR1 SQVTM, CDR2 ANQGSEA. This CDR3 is CSTRLAGDVEQYF. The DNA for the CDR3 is TGCAGCACCCGACTAGCGGGAGACGTCGAGCAGTACTTC.

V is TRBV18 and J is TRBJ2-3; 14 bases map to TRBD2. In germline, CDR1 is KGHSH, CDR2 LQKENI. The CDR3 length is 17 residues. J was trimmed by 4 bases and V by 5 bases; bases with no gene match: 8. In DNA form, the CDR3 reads TGTGCCAGCTCATCAGGACTAGCGGGAGGCTCCGCAGATACGCAGTATTTT. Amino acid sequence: CASSSGLAGGSADTQYF.

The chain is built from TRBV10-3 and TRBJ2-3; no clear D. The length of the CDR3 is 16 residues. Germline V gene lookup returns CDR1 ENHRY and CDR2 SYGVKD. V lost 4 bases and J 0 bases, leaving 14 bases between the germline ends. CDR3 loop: CAISGASGSSTDTQYF. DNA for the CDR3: TGTGCCATCAGTGGGGCCAGTGGATCTAGCACAGATACGCAGTATTTT.

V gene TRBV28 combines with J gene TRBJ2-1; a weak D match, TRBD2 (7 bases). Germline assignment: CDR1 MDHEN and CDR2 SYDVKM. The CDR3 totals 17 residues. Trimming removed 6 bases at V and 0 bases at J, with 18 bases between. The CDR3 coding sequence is TGTGCCAGCAGGGGGAGGGGGGACCGAACCTCCTACAATGAGCAGTTCTTC. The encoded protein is CASRGRGDRTSYNEQFF.

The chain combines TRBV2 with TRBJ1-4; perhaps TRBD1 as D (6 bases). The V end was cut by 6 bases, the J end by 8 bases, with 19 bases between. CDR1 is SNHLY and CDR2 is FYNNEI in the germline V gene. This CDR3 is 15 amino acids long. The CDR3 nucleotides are TGTGCCAGCAGAACTGAAGAGGTTCAGGGGGAAAAACTGTTTTTT. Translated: CASRTEEVQGEKLFF.